This T cell receptor beta chain is from a study of T cells in Graves' hyperthyroidism and ophthalmopathy. V shed 4 bases and J 6 bases; nucleotides not matched to a gene: 8. This CDR3 is 14 amino acids long. Germline values: CDR1 MNHEY, CDR2 SVGAGI. Amplification of TCR beta CDR3 regions was performed using RNA transcripts as template. HTBI primers were the set used in a first-round RT-PCR of the TCR CDR3. TCRdb independently ran MiXCR on the multiplex PCR reads; one entry per CDR3 protein. Of approximately 480,000 distinct CDR3 sequences listed, more than 20% were seen once; the top ten hold more than 25%. This clonotype was recorded at least ten times. The antigen remains unidentified. With a duration under 2 months, the hyperthyroidism was newly diagnosed in patients aged 18 to 65. Exclusion of a patient resulted from uncontrolled infection, other autoimmune disease, pregnancy or lactation. Study-wide results and limits: Peripheral blood also featured most of the thyroid clonotypes expanded above 0.001.

The V and J genes are TRBV6-5 and TRBJ1-2; TRBD1 matches 7 bases. The receptor was isolated from a man between 18 and 29 years old with Graves' hyperthyroidism. The specimen was blood. The CDR3 nucleotides read TGTGCCAGCAGTTTGAATACAGGGGTAGATGGCTACACCTTC. Protein product: CASSLNTGVDGYTF.